This entry lists 2 T cell receptor beta chains sequenced from one sample in a study of T cell repertoires in cytomegalovirus infection. TCRdb itself ran the reads through MiXCR, one entry per CDR3 protein. The data contain tens of thousands of distinct CDR3 sequences, roughly 32% of them singletons. Their antigen targets remain unknown. The sequenced material came from PBMCs, sequenced either directly or after in vitro stimulation (not recorded which). These receptors were taken from a human donor in good health (CMV status not recorded). Some clones in this sample may be carry-over from other donors' samples.

This clonotype was seen a handful of times. V and J are TRBV12-3 or TRBV12-4 and TRBJ2-1; the D is unclear. V was clipped by 3 bases and J by 5 bases, with 14 bases between them. This CDR3 has 15 amino acids. DNA of the CDR3: TGTGCCAGCAGTTTTTGGACCAACCCAGACAATGAGCAGTTCTTC. The encoded protein is CASSFWTNPDNEQFF.

This clonotype was seen a handful of times. CDR3 amino acids: CATSRGSSEEKLFF. The CDR3, as DNA: TGTGCCACCAGCAGAGGCTCCTCAGAGGAAAAACTGTTTTTT. The chain has TRBV15 and TRBJ1-4, with D uncertain. Germline CDR1 reads LNHNV; CDR2 reads YYDKDF (reference sequence). The CDR3 has 14 residues. Trimming removed 1 base from V and 8 bases from J, with 11 bases in between. The full variable domain, rest sourced from reference TRBV15 and TRBJ1-4, is DAMVIQNPRYQVTQFGKPVTLSCSQTLNHNVMYWYQQKSSQAPKLLFHYYDKDFNNEADTPDNFQSRRPNTSFCFLDIRSPGLGDTAMYLCATSRGSSEEKLFFGSGTQLSVL.